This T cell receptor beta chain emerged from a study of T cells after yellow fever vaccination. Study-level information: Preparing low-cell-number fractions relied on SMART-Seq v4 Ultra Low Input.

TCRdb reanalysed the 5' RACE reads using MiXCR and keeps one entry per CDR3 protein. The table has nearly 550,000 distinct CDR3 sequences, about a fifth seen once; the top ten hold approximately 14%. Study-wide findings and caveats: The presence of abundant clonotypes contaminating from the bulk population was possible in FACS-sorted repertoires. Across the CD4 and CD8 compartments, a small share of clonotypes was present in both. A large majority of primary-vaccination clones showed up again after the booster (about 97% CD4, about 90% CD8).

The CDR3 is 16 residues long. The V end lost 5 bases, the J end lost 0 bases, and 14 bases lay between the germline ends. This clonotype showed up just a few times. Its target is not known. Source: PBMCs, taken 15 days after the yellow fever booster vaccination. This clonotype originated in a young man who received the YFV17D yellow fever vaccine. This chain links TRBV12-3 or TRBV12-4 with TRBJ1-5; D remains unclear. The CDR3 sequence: CASSTRAAPSNQPQHF. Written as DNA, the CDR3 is TGTGCCAGCAGTACCCGGGCGGCCCCTAGCAATCAGCCCCAGCATTTT.